The rows below give T cell receptor beta chains drawn from one sample of a study of CD8 T cells in Susac syndrome. TCRdb re-called the immunoSEQ multiplex PCR reads with MiXCR, one entry per CDR3 protein. Of roughly 100,000 distinct CDR3 sequences in the sample, 94% were seen once. Sequencing used CD8+ T cells from PBMCs. Every receptor here comes from a human donor with Susac syndrome. Both conserved end residues are part of each CDR3. Fields, in order: CDR3 protein, CDR3 DNA, clone size, J gene, D gene, V gene. D genes are given only for firm matches. Rows give clone size only sometimes, using once, few, many, or a class for an expanded clone.

CASSGESKETQYF | TGTGCCAGCAGTGGTGAGAGCAAAGAGACCCAGTACTTC | - | TRBJ2-5 | - | TRBV2
CASSSGYGNTQYF | TGTGCCAGCAGCTCAGGATACGGTAATACGCAGTATTTT | - | TRBJ2-3 | - | TRBV7-9
CASSWGTSFIFETQYF | TGTGCCAGCAGCTGGGGGACTAGCTTCATATTCGAGACCCAGTACTTC | once | TRBJ2-5 | TRBD2 | TRBV7-7
CSARDRTGFTYEQYF | TGCAGTGCTAGAGATAGGACAGGCTTTACCTACGAGCAGTACTTC | - | TRBJ2-7 | TRBD1 | TRBV20-1
CATKNHDGSDTQYF | TGCGCCACCAAGAACCACGACGGTTCAGATACGCAGTATTTT | - | TRBJ2-3 | - | TRBV5-1
CASSQEAYNEQFF | TGTGCCAGCAGCCAAGAGGCTTACAATGAGCAGTTCTTC | - | TRBJ2-1 | - | TRBV3-1
CASSLGTGLYEQYF | TGTGCCAGCAGCCTCGGGACAGGGCTGTACGAGCAGTACTTC | - | TRBJ2-7 | TRBD1 | TRBV9
CASSAGGATNYGYTF | TGTGCCAGCAGTGCCGGGGGGGCGACTAACTATGGCTACACCTTC | - | TRBJ1-2 | - | TRBV9
CAGTGEINEQFF | TGTGCCGGGACAGGGGAGATCAATGAGCAGTTCTTC | - | TRBJ2-1 | TRBD1 | TRBV7-9
CASSFTDYGYTF | TGTGCCAGCAGTTTCACGGACTATGGCTACACCTTC | - | TRBJ1-2 | - | TRBV12-3/TRBV12-4
CASSQRQLKTQYF | TGTGCCAGCAGCCAGCGCCAGCTCAAGACCCAGTACTTC | - | TRBJ2-5 | - | TRBV14
CASSVAGTLPGTQYF | TGTGCCAGCAGCGTTGCCGGGACCCTCCCAGGAACGCAGTATTTT | - | TRBJ2-3 | - | TRBV9
CASSQVDDEQFF | TGCGCCAGCAGCCAAGTAGACGATGAGCAGTTCTTC | once | TRBJ2-1 | - | TRBV4-1
CASTGIYNSPLHF | TGTGCCAGTACGGGAATCTATAATTCACCCCTCCACTTT | - | TRBJ1-6 | - | TRBV19
CASGERGTYEQYF | TGTGCCAGCGGGGAAAGAGGGACCTACGAGCAGTACTTC | - | TRBJ2-7 | - | TRBV2
CASSLNLEAFF | TGTGCCAGCAGCTTAAATCTCGAAGCTTTCTTT | - | TRBJ1-1 | - | TRBV11-2
CASSLETTTDPLQETQYF | TGTGCCAGCAGCTTAGAGACCACAACAGACCCCTTGCAAGAGACCCAGTACTTC | - | TRBJ2-5 | - | TRBV7-2
CASSQDSQYEQYF | TGTGCCAGCAGCCAAGACAGCCAGTACGAGCAGTACTTC | - | TRBJ2-7 | - | TRBV14
CSVGRESSYNEQFF | TGCAGCGTCGGCCGGGAGAGCTCCTACAATGAGCAGTTCTTC | - | TRBJ2-1 | - | TRBV29-1
CASSTSGGEETQYF | TGTGCCAGCAGCACTAGCGGGGGGGAAGAGACCCAGTACTTC | - | TRBJ2-5 | TRBD2 | TRBV9
CASSFRPYNEQFF | TGTGCCAGCAGTTTCCGCCCCTACAATGAGCAGTTCTTC | - | TRBJ2-1 | - | TRBV27
CASSSTGEVDQPQHF | TGTGCCAGCAGTTCGACAGGAGAGGTTGATCAGCCCCAGCATTTT | - | TRBJ1-5 | - | TRBV7-2
CASSLIRGAHTEAFF | TGTGCCAGCAGCTTAATCCGCGGAGCCCACACTGAAGCTTTCTTT | - | TRBJ1-1 | - | TRBV7-8
CASSQGTSGVLETQYF | TGTGCCAGCAGCCAAGGGACTAGCGGGGTTTTAGAGACCCAGTACTTC | once | TRBJ2-5 | TRBD2 | TRBV3-1
CASSPARFNEQFF | TGTGCCAGCAGTCCGGCAAGATTCAATGAGCAGTTCTTC | - | TRBJ2-1 | - | TRBV25-1
CSATVGIQYF | TGCAGTGCCACGGTTGGGATCCAGTACTTC | - | TRBJ2-5 | - | TRBV20-1
CASSLGPPGTPETQYF | TGTGCCAGCAGCTTAGGCCCGCCGGGGACCCCAGAGACCCAGTACTTC | - | TRBJ2-5 | - | TRBV7-6
CASSLPGAETQYF | TGTGCCAGCAGCCTCCCGGGAGCAGAGACCCAGTACTTC | few | TRBJ2-5 | - | TRBV9
CSAKGNSYGYTF | TGCAGTGCCAAGGGGAATAGCTATGGCTACACCTTC | - | TRBJ1-2 | - | TRBV20-1
CSASPTPTSTDTQYF | TGCAGTGCTAGCCCGACACCTACTAGCACAGATACGCAGTATTTT | - | TRBJ2-3 | - | TRBV20-1
CASSRDSGEQLFF | TGTGCCAGCAGCCGGGACAGCGGGGAGCAGCTGTTTTTT | - | TRBJ2-2 | - | TRBV14
CASSQDRGSNSPLHF | TGCGCCAGCAGCCAAGATCGGGGGTCCAATTCACCCCTCCACTTT | - | TRBJ1-6 | - | TRBV4-3
CASSPGHRVPYEQYF | TGTGCCAGCTCACCAGGTCACAGGGTTCCCTACGAGCAGTACTTC | - | TRBJ2-7 | - | TRBV18
CASSGDRTLRSGNTIYF | TGTGCCAGCAGCGGGGACAGGACCCTCCGCTCTGGAAACACCATATATTTT | - | TRBJ1-3 | TRBD1 | TRBV6-1
CASTGTGIFSNYGYTF | TGTGCCAGCACCGGGACAGGGATCTTTTCTAACTATGGCTACACCTTC | - | TRBJ1-2 | TRBD1 | TRBV12-3/TRBV12-4
CATSRIWTGSEQYF | TGTGCCACCAGCAGGATATGGACAGGGTCCGAGCAGTACTTC | - | TRBJ2-7 | TRBD1 | TRBV15
CASSFWGGGVQETQYF | TGTGCCAGCAGCTTTTGGGGCGGGGGGGTACAAGAGACCCAGTACTTC | - | TRBJ2-5 | TRBD2 | TRBV7-8
CASSHPGQGSYEQYF | TGTGCCAGCAGCCACCCGGGACAGGGTTCCTACGAGCAGTACTTC | - | TRBJ2-7 | TRBD1 | TRBV3-1
CSASEGGPYNEQYF | TGCAGTGCTAGCGAGGGGGGGCCGTATAACGAGCAGTACTTC | - | TRBJ2-7 | - | TRBV20-1
CATSQDSSYEQYF | TGTGCCACCAGCCAGGACAGCTCCTACGAGCAGTACTTC | - | TRBJ2-7 | - | TRBV15
CASSTGPGIDTGELFF | TGTGCCAGCAGCACCGGGCCAGGAATCGACACCGGGGAGCTGTTTTTT | once | TRBJ2-2 | - | TRBV5-4
CASRPSEAGANVLTF | TGTGCCAGCAGGCCATCGGAGGCTGGGGCCAACGTCCTGACTTTC | - | TRBJ2-6 | - | TRBV7-9
CASSLQGLNIQYF | TGTGCCAGCAGTTTGCAGGGGCTTAACATTCAGTACTTC | - | TRBJ2-4 | - | TRBV12-3/TRBV12-4
CASSRQGAEKLFF | TGTGCCAGCAGCCGACAGGGGGCGGAGAAGCTGTTTTTT | - | TRBJ2-2 | TRBD1 | TRBV6-2/TRBV6-3
CASSGQGYTF | TGTGCCAGCAGCGGCCAAGGCTACACCTTC | - | TRBJ1-2 | - | TRBV6-4
CASSLIDAPSYNEQFF | TGTGCCAGCAGCTTAATTGACGCACCCAGCTACAATGAGCAGTTCTTC | - | TRBJ2-1 | - | TRBV7-8
CASSVGGYEQYF | TGTGCCAGCAGCGTCGGCGGCTACGAGCAGTACTTC | - | TRBJ2-7 | - | TRBV9
CASSLGANEQFF | TGTGCCAGCAGTTTAGGGGCCAATGAGCAGTTCTTC | - | TRBJ2-1 | - | TRBV12-3/TRBV12-4
CASSVVSGEGDTQYF | TGTGCCAGCAGCGTAGTTAGCGGGGAGGGAGATACGCAGTATTTT | - | TRBJ2-3 | TRBD2 | TRBV9
CASSQDILAGDLTTGELFF | TGTGCCAGCAGCCAAGATATCCTAGCGGGGGACTTAACAACCGGGGAGCTGTTTTTT | - | TRBJ2-2 | TRBD2 | TRBV3-1
CASSPAVHYGYTF | TGTGCCAGCAGCCCGGCGGTCCACTATGGCTACACCTTC | - | TRBJ1-2 | - | TRBV25-1
CSVELGQGSYEQYF | TGCAGCGTTGAACTTGGACAGGGCTCCTACGAGCAGTACTTC | - | TRBJ2-7 | TRBD1 | TRBV29-1
CASSLVYPSGQETQYF | TGTGCCAGCAGCTTAGTCTACCCTAGCGGCCAAGAGACCCAGTACTTC | - | TRBJ2-5 | TRBD2 | TRBV7-9
CSALDRETGELFF | TGCAGTGCTCTGGACAGGGAGACCGGGGAGCTATTTTTT | - | TRBJ2-2 | TRBD1 | TRBV20-1
CASGLGYTEAFF | TGTGCTAGTGGTTTGGGATACACTGAAGCTTTCTTT | - | TRBJ1-1 | - | TRBV12-5
CASSATDRVPYEQYF | TGTGCCAGCAGCGCTACCGACAGGGTACCCTACGAGCAGTACTTC | - | TRBJ2-7 | TRBD1 | TRBV9
CASSSEGAIQTDTQYF | TGTGCCAGCAGCTCCGAAGGGGCGATTCAGACAGATACGCAGTATTTT | - | TRBJ2-3 | - | TRBV7-2
CASSPLQQASIGNTIYF | TGTGCCAGCAGTCCCCTACAACAGGCCTCGATCGGAAACACCATATATTTT | - | TRBJ1-3 | - | TRBV6-1
CASSRAGRETQYF | TGTGCCTCCTCCAGGGCAGGGAGAGAGACCCAGTACTTC | - | TRBJ2-5 | - | TRBV5-6
CASSPNGGANEQFF | TGTGCCAGCAGTCCTAACGGAGGGGCGAATGAGCAGTTCTTC | - | TRBJ2-1 | - | TRBV6-2/TRBV6-3